Given below is one T cell receptor beta chain in context. Clones were sequenced by immunoSEQ multiplex PCR, and TCRdb holds only the in-frame ones, with some missing. The table includes some 150,000 clones, under 95% detected once. These data originate in a study of T cell responses to AZD1222 COVID-19 vaccine. The CDR3 has 12 amino acids. V was shortened by 1 base and J by 9 bases, with 9 bases between the two germline ends. CDR1 and CDR2 (germline): LGHDT, YNNKEL (reference sequence). This chain links TRBV3-1 (or the pseudogene TRBV3-2) with TRBJ1-1; tentatively, D is TRBD1 (5 bases). Sample: peripheral blood, taken on day 0 of MenACWY control vaccination. The TCR originated in an adult in good health. CDR3 protein: CASSQGGGKAFF. Here the CDR3 DNA reads TGTGCCAGCAGCCAAGGGGGGGGGAAAGCTTTCTTT.